This T cell receptor beta chain came from a study of blood T cell repertoires in COVID-19. In the study overall: The samples span acute and convalescent COVID-19 from the United States, Italy and Spain. Sources were T cells, B-cell-depleted T cells, or PBMCs; the material itself was cDNA or gDNA.

In the source study's methods: How many nucleated cells were present was estimated from reference gene primer amplification. Assay used: immunoSEQ multiplex PCR; TCRdb lists only in-frame clones, some missing. Clone size and V and J calls were adopted from that table, with D and trimming inferred from the DNA. The data contain 90,000 to 120,000 clones, over 65% of them singletons. The receptor comes from a man in his 60s with acute or convalescent COVID-19. The sequenced sample was peripheral blood.

The CDR3 reads CASSYGTGISTDTQYF. Written as DNA, the CDR3 is TGCGCCAGCAGCTATGGGACAGGGATATCCACAGATACGCAGTATTTT. V and J are TRBV5-1 and TRBJ2-3, with TRBD1 matching over 9 bases. This CDR3 is built from 16 residues. V dropped 3 bases and J dropped 2; count of bases not matched to a gene: 7. Germline assignment: CDR1 SGHRS and CDR2 YFSETQ.